A selection of T cell receptor beta chains follows, all from one sample in a study of T-cell reconstitution after alpha-beta-depleted transplantation in children. In TCRdb, the PCR reads were re-called with MiXCR into one record per CDR3 protein. Among over 450,000 distinct CDR3 sequences listed, roughly a tenth were seen once. The sample was PBMCs, taken before TCRalphabeta/CD19-depleted stem cell transplant. These receptors all come from a child aged 2 to 10 with inherited bone marrow failure, due to receive a stem cell transplant. Both conserved end residues are part of each CDR3. D genes are given only for firm matches. Size values are once, few and many counts, or a class for expanded clones, and some rows have none.

V	J	size	D	CDR3	DNA
TRBV4-1	TRBJ1-2	few	-	CASSQGTDVLPNYGYTF	TGCGCCAGCAGCCAAGGGACAGATGTTTTACCTAACTATGGCTACACCTTC
TRBV9	TRBJ2-7	-	TRBD2	CASSVGLAETYEQYF	TGTGCCAGCAGCGTAGGGCTAGCGGAAACCTACGAGCAGTACTTC
TRBV24-1	TRBJ2-7	-	TRBD2	CATSDVLAGGTSYEQYF	TGTGCCACCAGTGATGTCCTAGCGGGGGGTACCTCCTACGAGCAGTACTTC
TRBV11-2	TRBJ2-3	few	-	CASSQTGTAQYF	TGTGCCAGCAGTCAGACCGGGACGGCGCAGTATTTT
TRBV28	TRBJ2-1	many	-	CASSPPSRYNEQFF	TGTGCCAGCAGTCCGCCGTCACGGTACAATGAGCAGTTCTTC
TRBV19	TRBJ2-7	-	TRBD2	CASSITSASYEQYF	TGTGCCAGTAGTATCACTAGCGCATCCTACGAGCAGTACTTC
TRBV7-9	TRBJ2-1	-	-	CASSLERNLHDNEQFF	TGTGCCAGCAGCTTAGAGAGAAACCTACATGACAATGAGCAGTTCTTC
TRBV4-3	TRBJ2-5	many	TRBD1	CASSLNRDRGQETQYF	TGCGCCAGCAGCCTAAACCGGGACAGGGGGCAAGAGACCCAGTACTTC
TRBV15	TRBJ2-3	many	-	CATSRDTRTDTQYF	TGTGCCACCAGCAGGGACACCCGCACAGATACGCAGTATTTT
TRBV4-3	TRBJ2-7	many	-	CASSQDSGSTYEQYF	TGCGCCAGCAGCCAAGATAGTGGCAGCACCTACGAGCAGTACTTC
TRBV7-2	TRBJ1-6	many	-	CASSLVGINNSPLHF	TGTGCCAGCAGCTTAGTTGGCATAAATAATTCACCCCTCCACTTT
TRBV28	TRBJ2-7	few	-	CASKISGAAYEQYF	TGTGCCAGCAAGATCAGCGGTGCCGCCTACGAGCAGTACTTC
TRBV4-3	TRBJ2-7	many	-	CASSPEDGYYEQYF	TGCGCCAGCAGCCCCGAGGACGGCTACTACGAGCAGTACTTC
TRBV4-3	TRBJ2-1	many	TRBD2	CASSQAVGGEQFF	TGCGCCAGCAGCCAAGCTGTGGGGGGGGAGCAGTTCTTC
TRBV6-2/TRBV6-3	TRBJ2-7	many	-	CASSYASAAYEQYF	TGTGCCAGCAGTTACGCTAGCGCTGCCTACGAGCAGTACTTC
TRBV4-3	TRBJ2-3	few	-	CASSQGTSDTQYF	TGCGCCAGCAGCCAAGGGACATCGGATACGCAGTATTTT
TRBV4-3	TRBJ2-3	few	TRBD2	CASSQDRARSGSGTDTQYF	TGCGCCAGCAGCCAAGATCGGGCTAGGAGCGGGAGTGGGACAGATACGCAGTATTTT
TRBV4-3	TRBJ2-1	-	TRBD2	CASSQQLRLAGRNEQFF	TGCGCCAGCAGCCAACAACTGCGACTAGCGGGAAGGAATGAGCAGTTCTTC
TRBV11-2	TRBJ2-3	many	-	CASSPGRYTDTQYF	TGTGCCAGCAGCCCAGGACGGTACACAGATACGCAGTATTTT
TRBV19	TRBJ2-1	-	-	CASSIEGQPNNEQFF	TGTGCCAGTAGTATTGAGGGACAACCTAACAATGAGCAGTTCTTC
TRBV10-3	TRBJ2-2	many	-	CAISVLTITTGELFF	TGTGCCATCAGTGTTTTGACTATAACCACCGGGGAGCTGTTTTTT
TRBV4-3	TRBJ2-1	few	TRBD2	CASSRGLPGTNSYNEQFF	TGCGCCAGCAGCCGCGGACTACCCGGGACTAACTCCTACAATGAGCAGTTCTTC
TRBV11-1	TRBJ2-4	many	-	CASSAVSGGSRRDIQYF	TGTGCCAGCAGCGCGGTCTCCGGCGGCAGCCGGAGGGACATTCAGTACTTC
TRBV20-1	TRBJ2-3	many	-	CSARARTDTQYF	TGCAGTGCTAGAGCTCGCACAGATACGCAGTATTTT
TRBV19	TRBJ1-1	-	-	CASTLRAVNTEAFF	TGTGCCAGTACCCTCCGTGCGGTGAACACTGAAGCTTTCTTT
TRBV7-9	TRBJ2-1	few	-	CASSLTFGSNEQFF	TGTGCCAGCAGCTTAACGTTCGGGTCGAATGAGCAGTTCTTC
TRBV2	TRBJ2-7	many	-	CASSDGGPSYEQYF	TGTGCCAGCAGTGACGGCGGACCCTCCTACGAGCAGTACTTC
TRBV20-1	TRBJ2-1	many	TRBD2	CSARDPLRAGDNEQFF	TGCAGTGCTAGAGATCCCCTGAGGGCGGGGGACAATGAGCAGTTCTTC
TRBV7-2	TRBJ2-4	many	TRBD2	CASSRGGSIGKNIQYF	TGTGCCAGCAGCCGAGGCGGGAGTATAGGCAAAAACATTCAGTACTTC
TRBV20-1	TRBJ2-7	many	TRBD1	CSARNDRAYEQYF	TGCAGTGCTAGAAACGACAGGGCTTACGAGCAGTACTTC
TRBV10-3	TRBJ1-5	-	-	CAIKGDRSNQPQHF	TGTGCCATCAAGGGGGACCGGAGCAATCAGCCCCAGCATTTT
TRBV10-3	TRBJ1-3	many	TRBD1	CAIRTGDSGNTIYF	TGTGCCATCCGAACAGGGGACTCTGGAAACACCATATATTTT
TRBV6-5	TRBJ1-5	-	-	CASSLSSGTGQPQHF	TGTGCCAGCAGTTTAAGTTCAGGGACCGGTCAGCCCCAGCATTTT
TRBV6-5	TRBJ2-5	many	-	CASRRIGETQYF	TGTGCCAGCAGGCGGATCGGAGAGACCCAGTACTTC
TRBV19	TRBJ1-2	few	TRBD1	CASSAHTGAPDYGYTF	TGTGCCAGTAGTGCACATACAGGGGCGCCGGACTATGGCTACACCTTC
TRBV6-5	TRBJ1-6	many	TRBD1	CASSWGDRGFGSPLHF	TGTGCCAGCAGTTGGGGAGACAGGGGATTTGGATCACCCCTCCACTTT
TRBV7-8	TRBJ2-2	-	-	CASSLALKTVTGELFF	TGTGCCAGCAGCTTAGCTCTCAAAACGGTCACCGGGGAGCTGTTTTTT
TRBV28	TRBJ2-1	many	-	CASSFDGSYNEQFF	TGTGCCAGCAGTTTTGATGGCTCCTACAATGAGCAGTTCTTC
TRBV4-3	TRBJ2-3	many	-	CASSQEPGSTDTQYF	TGCGCCAGCAGCCAAGAGCCAGGATCCACAGATACGCAGTATTTT
TRBV4-2	TRBJ1-2	many	TRBD1	CASTHRGQANYGYTF	TGTGCCAGCACGCACAGGGGACAAGCTAACTATGGCTACACCTTC
TRBV29-1	TRBJ2-2	few	TRBD1	CSVEKTGMTGELFF	TGCAGCGTCGAAAAGACAGGGATGACCGGGGAGCTGTTTTTT
TRBV20-1	TRBJ2-3	few	-	CSGLGDPSTDTQYF	TGCAGCGGCTTAGGGGACCCCAGCACAGATACGCAGTATTTT
TRBV15	TRBJ2-1	few	TRBD1	CATSRNRGNNEQFF	TGTGCCACCAGCCGAAACAGGGGAAACAATGAGCAGTTCTTC
TRBV20-1	TRBJ2-3	many	-	CSARDPFGTQYF	TGCAGTGCTAGAGACCCTTTTGGTACGCAGTATTTT
TRBV6-5	TRBJ1-1	many	-	CASSSGGSDTEAFF	TGTGCCAGCAGTTCGGGGGGTTCTGATACTGAAGCTTTCTTT
TRBV10-2	TRBJ2-3	many	-	CASIEGYTDTQYF	TGCGCCAGCATTGAGGGATACACAGATACGCAGTATTTT
TRBV5-5	TRBJ2-7	many	TRBD1	CASSSGQDTYEQYF	TGTGCCAGCAGCTCGGGACAGGACACCTACGAGCAGTACTTC
TRBV7-2	TRBJ2-3	many	TRBD2	CASSLGLADSTDTQYF	TGTGCCAGCAGCTTAGGACTAGCCGACTCCACAGATACGCAGTATTTT
TRBV5-1	TRBJ2-1	many	-	CASSFSNQGSPYNEQFF	TGCGCCAGCAGCTTCAGTAACCAGGGGAGCCCATACAATGAGCAGTTCTTC
TRBV6-2/TRBV6-3	TRBJ2-1	many	TRBD2	CASRPLGLAGGRSYNEQFF	TGTGCCAGCAGACCACTGGGACTAGCGGGAGGTCGCTCCTACAATGAGCAGTTCTTC
TRBV7-2	TRBJ2-1	many	-	CASSPDLNEQFF	TGTGCCAGCAGCCCAGACCTGAATGAGCAGTTCTTC
TRBV11-2	TRBJ2-1	many	TRBD2	CASSQLAGGPGEQFF	TGTGCCAGCAGCCAATTAGCGGGAGGGCCCGGTGAGCAGTTCTTC
TRBV6-5	TRBJ2-1	few	TRBD2	CATDKGAGGSGYNEQFF	TGTGCCACCGACAAGGGTGCGGGGGGAAGCGGGTACAATGAGCAGTTCTTC
TRBV20-1	TRBJ2-1	many	-	CSATPRAGVIFSEQFF	TGCAGTGCTACACCCCGGGCAGGGGTAATCTTTAGTGAGCAGTTCTTC
TRBV2	TRBJ2-1	few	-	CASHSTSAHEQFF	TGTGCCAGCCACTCAACTAGTGCCCATGAGCAGTTCTTC
TRBV30	TRBJ1-2	few	-	CAWSAQLLYGYTF	TGTGCCTGGAGTGCCCAGCTACTCTATGGCTACACCTTC
TRBV6-5	TRBJ2-2	-	-	CASSYSSGEVTGELFF	TGTGCCAGCAGTTACTCCTCTGGGGAGGTCACCGGGGAGCTGTTTTTT
TRBV12-3/TRBV12-4	TRBJ2-5	many	TRBD2	CASSPTSGPRGTQYF	TGTGCCAGCAGTCCGACTAGCGGGCCGCGGGGCACCCAGTACTTC
TRBV20-1	TRBJ1-1	many	-	CSATRELNTEAFF	TGCAGTGCCACCAGGGAACTGAACACTGAAGCTTTCTTT
TRBV30	TRBJ2-1	many	TRBD1	CAWSGWDRSGEQFF	TGTGCCTGGAGTGGGTGGGACAGGTCGGGTGAGCAGTTCTTC